These 10 T cell receptor beta chains originate from one sample sequenced in a study of cytomegalovirus exposure and HLA in healthy donors. The PCR used 60 Vbeta and 13 Jbeta primers. Clones were read by immunoSEQ multiplex PCR, and TCRdb kept only the in-frame ones, dropping some. The sample records some 150,000 clones, roughly 80% being singletons. The sequenced sample consisted of PBMCs. These TCRs come from a man aged 40-49 years in good health and CMV-seropositive.

Here the CDR3 DNA reads TGTGCCAGCAGCGGTGTAGGGAGCGGATTCACAGATACGCAGTATTTT. Residues: CASSGVGSGFTDTQYF. This chain links TRBV9 with TRBJ2-3; a weak D match, TRBD2 (5 bases). Germline-derived CDR1 and CDR2 are SGDLS and YYNGEE. V dropped 3 bases and J dropped 2 bases, with 16 bases sitting between them. The CDR3 spans 16 residues. The complete variable domain, with remaining parts taken from reference TRBV9 and TRBJ2-3, reads DSGVTQTPKHLITATGQRVTLRCSPRSGDLSVYWYQQSLDQGLQFLIQYYNGEERAKGNILERFSAQQFPDLHSELNLSSLELGDSALYFCASSGVGSGFTDTQYFGPGTRLTVL.

The V gene is TRBV7-9, the J gene TRBJ1-4, with 8 bases fitting TRBD1. CDR1 is SEHNR and CDR2 is FQNEAQ in the germline V gene (reference sequence). This CDR3 comprises 14 residues. V trimming: 5 bases; J trimming: 3 bases; junction bases outside the gene matches: 2. The CDR3, as DNA: TGTGCCAGCAGCCAGGGGGCGGCTAATGAAAAACTGTTTTTT. Translation: CASSQGAANEKLFF.

The gene calls are TRBV5-4 and TRBJ1-2, with 8 nucleotides matching TRBD1. V gave up 4 bases and J gave up 2 bases; unmatched junction bases: 13. The germline V gene encodes CDR1 SGHNT and CDR2 YYREEE (reference sequence). This CDR3 region has 17 residues. CDR3 bases: TGTGCCAGCAGCGAACAAATAGGACAGGGCGCAAACTATGGCTACACCTTC. Its translation is CASSEQIGQGANYGYTF.

This chain links TRBV19 with TRBJ1-1; the D is unclear. Germline CDR1 reads LNHDA; CDR2 reads SQIVND (reference sequence). V dropped 6 bases and J dropped 1 base, with 12 bases sitting between them. The CDR3 extends over 14 amino acids. The CDR3 coding sequence is TGTGCCAGTAGGGATGGCAGACAGAACACTGAAGCTTTCTTT. Translating gives CASRDGRQNTEAFF.

This clone was seen a single time. This rearrangement joins TRBV6-5 to TRBJ1-1, with D possibly being TRBD1 (5 bases). The V gene's germline CDR1 is MNHEY and CDR2 SVGAGI. The CDR3 is 14 residues long. V was shortened by 2 bases and J by 4 bases, with 11 bases between the two germline ends. CDR3 in amino acids: CASSYAGLITEAFF. The CDR3 DNA reads as TGTGCCAGCAGTTACGCAGGGTTGATCACTGAAGCTTTCTTT.

Only a few counts were recorded for this clone. The chain links TRBV27 to TRBJ1-1; 10 bases match TRBD1. This CDR3 is built from 16 residues. CDR1 and CDR2 from the germline V gene are MNHEY and SMNVEV (reference sequence). V shed 3 bases, J shed 6 bases, and the junction held 10 bases outside the gene matches. CDR3 loop: CASSFDRGRSVAEAFF. The DNA of the CDR3 is TGTGCCAGCAGTTTCGACAGGGGGCGTTCGGTCGCTGAAGCTTTCTTT.

This clone has only a few counts. This sequence joins TRBV11-3 and TRBJ1-5, with D maybe TRBD1 (6 bases). The germline gives CDR1 SGHNT, CDR2 YENEEA. The CDR3 spans 16 residues. V dropped 6 bases and J dropped 4 bases, with 19 bases sitting between them. CDR3 in DNA: TGTGCCAGCAGACAAAATTCCGGGACACTTAATCAGCCCCAGCATTTT. Its protein is CASRQNSGTLNQPQHF.

This clone is a singleton in its sample. The gene calls are TRBV10-3 and TRBJ2-1; 12 nucleotides align to TRBD2. Germline V CDR1 and CDR2: ENHRY, SYGVKD. This CDR3 has 17 residues. The junction had 5 bases not matched to a gene; V was cut back by 3 bases and J by 2 bases. The CDR3 loop is CAISDPSGRGPYNEQFF. CDR3 in DNA: TGTGCCATCAGTGACCCTAGCGGGAGGGGGCCCTACAATGAGCAGTTCTTC.

This rearrangement joins TRBV6-1 to TRBJ1-3, with 9 bases identical to TRBD1. Per germline, CDR1 MNHNS and CDR2 SASEGT. Trimming at V came to 6 bases and at J to 7 bases, leaving 4 bases not matched to a gene. This CDR3 region has 13 residues. The CDR3: CASRGTGWNTIYF. The CDR3 region has the DNA TGTGCCAGCAGAGGGACAGGGTGGAACACCATATATTTT.

The chain is built from TRBV10-1 and TRBJ2-3, with 10 bases identical to TRBD2. This CDR3 is built from 16 residues. Per germline, CDR1 WNHNN and CDR2 SYGVQD (reference sequence). Trimming removed 3 bases from V and 5 bases from J; junction bases left unmatched: 8. The CDR3 nucleotides read TGCGCCAGCAGTGATCTGAGGACTAGCGGAAAAGATACGCAGTATTTT. Encoded protein: CASSDLRTSGKDTQYF.